These 26 T cell receptor beta chains came from one sample sequenced in a study of CXCR3-negative and CXCR3-positive naive CD8 T cells. Which antigens these TCRs recognize remains unknown. Findings and limits, study-wide: Compared with CXCR3-negative naive cells, CXCR3-positive naive cells showed more hydrophobic TRB CDR3s.

Carrying UMI labels, the TRB cDNA libraries were prepared through 5' RACE. TCRdb re-called the 5' RACE reads; every CDR3 protein appears as one record, without DNA. The table for this sample gives about 63,000 distinct CDR3 sequences. Material: naive CXCR3+ CD8+ T cells from blood. Sample subset: CD45RO-CCR7+CD27+CD95- naive CD8+ T cells expressing CXCR3 (TNR3+). All receptors come from a human donor in good health. Some clones in this sample may be carry-over from other donors' samples.

V usage is TRBV4-3 and J usage is TRBJ2-2; TCRdb lists TRBD1, though no DNA is available to test this call. CDR3 length: 17 residues. Germline loops: CDR1 LGHNA, CDR2 YSLEER. CDR3 sequence reads: CASSQAPTGGGTGELFF.

The rearrangement joins TRBV6-2 or TRBV6-3 to TRBJ2-1. Germline-derived CDR1 and CDR2 are MNHEY and SVGEGT. The CDR3 runs 15 residues. The CDR3 region is CASSYSESPSNEQFF.

V is TRBV12-3 or TRBV12-4 and J is TRBJ2-3. This CDR3 contains 12 residues. The CDR3 reads CASTQGTDTQYF.

The genes are TRBV28 and TRBJ2-7; TCRdb picks TRBD1, but there is no DNA to check that call. The CDR3 loop spans 14 amino acids. Germline lookup yields CDR1 MDHEN and CDR2 SYDVKM. The CDR3 is CASSSRDNSYEQYF.

The rearrangement uses TRBV3-1 and TRBJ2-2; TCRdb picks TRBD2, but there is no DNA to check that call. Germline V CDR1 and CDR2: LGHDT, YNNKEL (reference sequence). The CDR3 spans 16 residues. CDR3: CASSREAGLSTGELFF. Complete variable domain (other parts from reference TRBV3-1 and TRBJ2-2): DTAVSQTPKYLVTQMGNDKSIKCEQNLGHDTMYWYKQDSKKFLKIMFSYNNKELIINETVPNRFSPKSPDKAHLNLHINSLELGDSAVYFCASSREAGLSTGELFFGEGSRLTVL.

V usage is TRBV5-1 and J usage is TRBJ2-3; the D call from TCRdb, TRBD1, cannot be confirmed without DNA. The CDR3 sequence is 14 residues long. The germline gives CDR1 SGHRS, CDR2 YFSETQ. The CDR3 loop reads CASSGSGGTDTQYF.

The chain has TRBV5-1 and TRBJ2-7; there is no DNA to check the TCRdb D call of TRBD1. The CDR3 is 14 residues long. Germline-derived CDR1 and CDR2 are SGHRS and YFSETQ. CDR3 in amino acids: CASSLGQGRAEQYF.

The chain recombines TRBV12-5 with TRBJ2-7; TCRdb lists TRBD2, though no DNA is available to test this call. The CDR3 runs 16 residues. CDR1 and CDR2 from the germline V gene are LGHNT and FRNRAP. The CDR3 loop reads CASGTPLAGGAYEQYF.

The CDR3 region is CASKGQGRDLAKNIQYF. J is TRBJ2-4 and V is TRBV7-9; the TCRdb call, TRBD1, lacks DNA for checking. The CDR3 contains 17 residues. Looked up from germline, CDR1 is SEHNR and CDR2 is FQNEAQ (reference sequence).

The chain combines TRBV7-2 with TRBJ2-2; checking the TCRdb D call of TRBD2 is not possible without DNA. Germline values: CDR1 SGHTA, CDR2 FQGNSA. This CDR3 region has 18 residues. CDR3 sequence reads: CASSHRTSGWSNTGELFF.

The chain recombines TRBV29-1 with TRBJ2-3. CDR1 is SQVTM and CDR2 is ANQGSEA in the germline V gene. This CDR3 is built from 14 residues. This chain's CDR3 is CSVDSGTTTDTQYF.

V gene TRBV29-1 combines with J gene TRBJ2-7; TCRdb gives TRBD1 as the D gene, but with no DNA this cannot be confirmed. Germline CDR1 SQVTM, CDR2 ANQGSEA. The CDR3 has 15 residues. The CDR3 protein is CSVEAEGVEGYEQYF.

This sequence joins TRBV11-2 and TRBJ2-5; checking the TCRdb D call of TRBD1 is not possible without DNA. The germline gives CDR1 SGHAT, CDR2 FQNNGV. This CDR3 spans 16 amino acids. The CDR3 region is CASSLARAGVGKTQYF.

The rearrangement joins TRBV6-1 to TRBJ2-1; TCRdb calls TRBD2, which cannot be checked without DNA. The CDR3 runs 13 residues. The V gene's germline CDR1 is MNHNS and CDR2 SASEGT. The CDR3 protein is CASRDRTAGEQFF.

The chain has TRBV27 and TRBJ1-5. Germline CDR1 and CDR2: MNHEY and SMNVEV (reference sequence). This CDR3 comprises 16 residues. Here the CDR3 reads CASSLSGWLSNQPQHF.

This chain connects TRBV6-2 or TRBV6-3 to TRBJ1-1. This CDR3 has 11 amino acids. Germline lookup yields CDR1 MNHEY and CDR2 SVGEGT. This CDR3 reads CASSYGTEAFF.

The CDR3 region is CASSYSSIIQGAGELFF. The chain carries TRBV6-6 and TRBJ2-2; the TRBD1 assignment by TCRdb is unverifiable without DNA. The CDR3 has 17 residues. Germline loops: CDR1 MNHNY, CDR2 SVGAGI (reference sequence).

CDR3 sequence: CASRPGTGVNQPQHF. The V call is TRBV27, the J call TRBJ1-5; TCRdb picks TRBD1, but there is no DNA to check that call. The length of the CDR3 is 15 residues. Germline V gives CDR1 MNHEY, CDR2 SMNVEV (reference sequence).

The chain carries TRBV7-3 and TRBJ2-3; TCRdb designates TRBD1, a call that cannot be tested without DNA. Germline CDR1 reads SGHTA; CDR2 reads FQGTGA. This CDR3 spans 17 amino acids. CDR3 protein: CASSLGLGQPLTDTQYF.

The chain is built from TRBV28 and TRBJ2-3; TCRdb's D call of TRBD1 is untestable without DNA. The germline gives CDR1 MDHEN, CDR2 SYDVKM. The CDR3 is 15 amino acids. The CDR3 loop reads CASSWGKEAADTQYF.

CDR3 region: CASSRRLAGVPEQFF. The genes are TRBV11-2 and TRBJ2-1; there is no DNA to check the TCRdb D call of TRBD2. The germline gives CDR1 SGHAT, CDR2 FQNNGV. This CDR3 has 15 residues.

The rearrangement uses TRBV28 and TRBJ2-3; TCRdb picks TRBD2, but there is no DNA to check that call. Per germline, CDR1 MDHEN and CDR2 SYDVKM. This CDR3 has 16 amino acids. CDR3 residues: CASSFARTTSTDTQYF.

The chain employs TRBV20-1 and TRBJ2-2. Germline lookup yields CDR1 DFQATT and CDR2 SNEGSKA (reference sequence). This CDR3 is built from 13 residues. This CDR3 is CSARDSYTGELFF.

The chain combines TRBV19 with TRBJ2-7; TCRdb proposes TRBD1, but this gene call is untestable without DNA. The CDR3 loop spans 12 amino acids. Germline CDR1 LNHDA, CDR2 SQIVND (reference sequence). This CDR3 is CASGHRGHEQYF.

V gene TRBV5-6 combines with J gene TRBJ1-1; TCRdb returns TRBD1, unconfirmable since there is no DNA. This CDR3 has 18 amino acids. The germline V gene encodes CDR1 SGHDT and CDR2 YYEEEE. This CDR3 is CASSYGTGGLWGDTEAFF.

The chain combines TRBV2 with TRBJ2-2; the D call of TRBD2 rests on TCRdb alone, since no DNA is present to check it. Germline assignment: CDR1 SNHLY and CDR2 FYNNEI. CDR3 length: 13 amino acids. CDR3 sequence: CAREGSNTGELFF.